This T cell receptor (beta chain) was recorded in a study of T cells in Graves' hyperthyroidism and ophthalmopathy. Graves' hyperthyroidism without ophthalmopathy progression within 18 months was termed stable. Used for diagnoses were clinical symptoms, serum thyroxine and TRAb, thyroid ultrasound and orbital computed tomography. To note about this clonotype: Its cognate antigen is unknown. A much larger clone differs from this one at a single base, so this may be a read error.

Notes on the study in general: Most thyroid clonotypes expanded above 0.001 appeared in blood too.

Germline V gene data show CDR1 as LNHDA and CDR2 as SQIVND (reference sequence). The CDR3 is 16 amino acids. The CDR3 regions of TCR beta were amplified from RNA transcripts. First-round RT-PCR with HTBI primers amplified the TCR CDR3 region. One entry per CDR3 protein, called by TCRdb with MiXCR from the multiplex PCR reads. This sample has some 800,000 distinct CDR3 sequences; roughly 40% occur once, and the top ten carry about 9%. The source material was blood. This rearrangement joins TRBV19 to TRBJ1-1; D uncertain. The receptor was derived from a man aged 18 to 29 with Graves' hyperthyroidism. The CDR3, as DNA: TGTGCCAGTAGTATCGGGGAAGGTATTATGAACACTGAAGCTCTCTTT. Its protein is CASSIGEGIMNTEALF.